The 27 T cell receptor beta chains below were found in one sample sequenced in a study of blood T cell repertoires in COVID-19. Clones were sequenced by immunoSEQ multiplex PCR, and TCRdb holds only the in-frame ones, with some missing. The sample carries around 130,000 clones, about 81% recorded once. The sample comprised peripheral blood. These receptors came from a woman aged 80 or older with acute or convalescent COVID-19.

The chain is built from TRBV2 and TRBJ1-5, with D possibly matching TRBD1 (5 bases). The CDR3 totals 14 residues. Trimming removed 4 bases from V and 5 bases from J, with 12 bases in between. Germline values: CDR1 SNHLY, CDR2 FYNNEI. The CDR3 nucleotides are TGTGCCAGCAGTGGTGGGGCATCCTATCAGCCCCAGCATTTT. Protein sequence: CASSGGASYQPQHF. The whole variable domain, filled in from reference TRBV2 and TRBJ1-5, reads EPEVTQTPSHQVTQMGQEVILRCVPISNHLYFYWYRQILGQKVEFLVSFYNNEISEKSEIFDDQFSVERPDGSNFTLKIRSTKLEDSAMYFCASSGGASYQPQHFGDGTRLSIL.

The rearrangement uses TRBV4-1 and TRBJ2-7; 10 nucleotides agree with TRBD2. The CDR3 consists of 15 residues. Germline V CDR1 and CDR2: MGHRA, YSYEKL. V shed 6 bases and J 2 bases; nucleotides not matched to a gene: 7. The CDR3, as DNA: TGCGCCAGCAGGCAGACCGGGACTAGCGCCTACGAGCAGTACTTC. As protein: CASRQTGTSAYEQYF.

V gene TRBV18 combines with J gene TRBJ2-1, with 7 positions matching TRBD1. Trimming took 1 base from V and 8 from J; bases not matched to a gene: 5. This CDR3 has 14 residues. In germline, CDR1 is KGHSH, CDR2 LQKENI. This CDR3 is CASSPRAGGHEQFF. The CDR3 nucleotides read TGTGCCAGCTCACCACGGGCAGGGGGTCATGAGCAGTTCTTC.

This chain uses TRBV19 with TRBJ1-2; no clear D gene. The CDR3 loop spans 13 amino acids. Germline V CDR1 and CDR2: LNHDA, SQIVND (reference sequence). V was cut by 7 bases and J by 4 bases, with 13 bases left in between. The CDR3 protein is CASIPSGSYGYTF. Written as DNA, the CDR3 is TGTGCCAGTATCCCGTCGGGTAGCTATGGCTACACCTTC.

CDR3 coding DNA: TGTGCCAGCAGCGGCCAACGGACAGGCCGCTCCGGCTACACCTTC. This codes for CASSGQRTGRSGYTF. The chain employs TRBV7-8 and TRBJ1-2; TRBD1 aligns across 7 bases. Unmatched junction bases numbered 14, after V lost 5 bases and J lost 8 bases. CDR3 size: 15 residues. Germline V gene sequence: CDR1 SGHVS, CDR2 FQNEAQ.

CDR3 in amino acids: CASSRLSLTGELFF. The DNA for the CDR3 is TGTGCCAGCAGCCGACTCAGCCTCACCGGGGAGCTGTTTTTT. V usage is TRBV6-2 or TRBV6-3 and J usage is TRBJ2-2; no firm D call. The CDR3 has 14 amino acids. V gave up 6 bases and J gave up 4 bases, with 12 bases separating them. The germline V gene has CDR1 MNHEY and CDR2 SVGEGT.

This chain connects TRBV7-2 to TRBJ2-3, with 8 bases lining up with TRBD2. This CDR3 has 16 amino acids. CDR1 and CDR2 (germline): SGHTA, FQGNSA. The V gene end was trimmed by 5 bases and the J gene end by 3 bases; junction bases not matched to a gene: 10. This CDR3 is CASSLTGGAGTDTQYF. The CDR3 bases are TGTGCCAGCAGCCTAACGGGGGGGGCTGGTACAGATACGCAGTATTTT.

The rearrangement uses TRBV5-1 and TRBJ2-7; 10 bases are shared with TRBD1. Germline V gene lookup returns CDR1 SGHRS and CDR2 YFSETQ. The CDR3 consists of 19 residues. With V trimmed by 1 base and J by 6 bases, 19 bases remained unmatched. The DNA for the CDR3 is TGCGCCAGCAGCTTGTCTTTAGGGACAGGGGTTAGGTCATCGCGCGAGCAGTACTTC. Translating it yields CASSLSLGTGVRSSREQYF. Full variable domain (rest looked up from reference TRBV5-1 and TRBJ2-7): KAGVTQTPRYLIKTRGQQVTLSCSPISGHRSVSWYQQTPGQGLQFLFEYFSETQRNKGNFPGRFSGRQFSNSRSEMNVSTLELGDSALYLCASSLSLGTGVRSSREQYFGPGTRLTVT.

A few counts support this clone. The chain has TRBV18 and TRBJ1-1, with 7 bases fitting TRBD1. V lost 1 base to trimming and J lost 7 bases; unmatched junction nucleotides: 12. The CDR3 totals 16 residues. CDR1 is KGHSH and CDR2 is LQKENI in the germline V gene. The CDR3 DNA reads TGTGCCAGCTCACCACGAAAGGGGGCAGGAAAGATTGAAGCTTTCTTT. Amino acid sequence: CASSPRKGAGKIEAFF. Drawing the rest from reference TRBV18 and TRBJ1-1, the complete variable domain is NAGVMQNPRHLVRRRGQEARLRCSPMKGHSHVYWYRQLPEEGLKFMVYLQKENIIDESGMPKERFSAEFPKEGPSILRIQQVVRGDSAAYFCASSPRKGAGKIEAFFGQGTRLTVV.

CDR3 sequence (DNA): TGCGCCAGCAGCCCCTCGGGGGGCTTGGCCAGTTTTGGCTACACCTTC. Translated: CASSPSGGLASFGYTF. The chain carries TRBV5-1 and TRBJ1-2, with D maybe TRBD1 (6 bases). Germline V gene data show CDR1 as SGHRS and CDR2 as YFSETQ. The CDR3 is made up of 16 amino acids. V was trimmed by 4 bases and J by 7 bases, leaving 23 bases between them.

The chain carries TRBV7-6 and TRBJ2-7, with TRBD2 matching over 10 bases. The V gene's germline CDR1 is SGHVS and CDR2 FNYEAQ. The CDR3 has 14 residues. The ends lost 4 bases at V and 3 bases at J; junction bases unmatched: 3. CDR3 bases: TGTGCCAGCAGCTCGGCTAGCGGGGGCTACGAGCAGTACTTC. Translated, it gives CASSSASGGYEQYF.

The J gene is TRBJ2-7, the V gene TRBV18, with D perhaps TRBD2 (6 bases). Germline V CDR1 and CDR2: KGHSH, LQKENI. V lost 2 bases and J lost 6, with 20 bases in between. This CDR3 comprises 16 residues. The CDR3 sequence is CASSPVGSGATTEQYF. The CDR3 nucleotides are TGTGCCAGCTCACCAGTAGGGTCGGGAGCTACTACCGAGCAGTACTTC. Supplemented by reference TRBV18 and TRBJ2-7, the full variable domain reads NAGVMQNPRHLVRRRGQEARLRCSPMKGHSHVYWYRQLPEEGLKFMVYLQKENIIDESGMPKERFSAEFPKEGPSILRIQQVVRGDSAAYFCASSPVGSGATTEQYFGPGTRLTVT.

This CDR3 reads CASTGENSYEQYF. The CDR3 DNA sequence: TGTGCAAGTACAGGGGAAAACTCCTACGAGCAGTACTTC. The chain links TRBV12-5 to TRBJ2-7, with 7 bases aligning to TRBD1. The CDR3 has 13 residues. Germline CDR1 is LGHNT and CDR2 is FRNRAP.

The genes are TRBV5-8 and TRBJ2-7, with 7 bases that match TRBD1. J was trimmed by 2 bases and V by 4 bases; bases with no gene match: 3. CDR1 and CDR2 from the germline V gene are SGHTS and YDEGEE. The CDR3 length is 13 residues. The DNA for the CDR3 is TGTGCCAGCAGCACCGGGACAGCCTACGAGCAGTACTTC. Protein product: CASSTGTAYEQYF.

The chain joins TRBV6-1 to TRBJ2-6, with 12 bases fitting TRBD1. CDR1 is MNHNS, CDR2 SASEGT, per germline. The CDR3 extends over 17 amino acids. With 4 bases clipped from V and 2 bases from J, the junction kept 3 bases outside the gene matches. This CDR3 reads CASSAGTGGAGANVLTF. For the CDR3, the DNA is TGTGCCAGCAGTGCCGGGACAGGGGGCGCTGGGGCCAACGTCCTGACTTTC.

This chain uses TRBV19 with TRBJ1-6; unclear D gene. V lost 3 bases and J 7 bases, leaving 13 bases between the germline ends. The CDR3 sequence is 15 residues long. Germline-derived CDR1 and CDR2 are LNHDA and SQIVND (reference sequence). The CDR3 is CASSIPTFRNSPLHF. For the CDR3, the DNA is TGTGCCAGTAGTATTCCGACCTTCAGGAATTCACCCCTCCACTTT.

The chain is built from TRBV7-9 and TRBJ2-1; 13 positions match TRBD2. Per germline, CDR1 SEHNR and CDR2 FQNEAQ (reference sequence). The CDR3 is made up of 18 amino acids. V trimming: 5 bases; J trimming: 2 bases; junction bases outside the gene matches: 9. CDR3 nucleotides: TGTGCCAGCAGCCTCCCGCCCGGGACTAGCGGGACCTACAATGAGCAGTTCTTC. This sequence encodes CASSLPPGTSGTYNEQFF.

The chain carries TRBV11-2 and TRBJ2-1, with D tentatively TRBD2 (6 bases). V lost 5 bases and J lost 8, with 16 bases in between. Germline CDR1 SGHAT, CDR2 FQNNGV. This CDR3 is built from 14 residues. CDR3 region: CASSLLGGGDEQFF. As DNA, the CDR3 is TGTGCCAGCAGCCTCCTTGGGGGAGGAGATGAGCAGTTCTTC.

The chain links TRBV19 to TRBJ1-2, with D unresolved. CDR3 length equals 14 residues. The V end lost 1 base, the J end lost 3 bases, and 9 bases lay between the germline ends. Germline V CDR1 and CDR2: LNHDA, SQIVND (reference sequence). The CDR3 DNA follows: TGTGCCAGTAGTATAGTGGCAGAAGACTATGGCTACACCTTC. Its translation is CASSIVAEDYGYTF.

This clone was detected a few times. The chain employs TRBV9 and TRBJ2-7; TRBD2 agrees at 8 bases. Germline trimming cut 4 bases from V and 4 bases from J; bases unmatched to any gene: 7. CDR1 SGDLS and CDR2 YYNGEE come from the germline V gene. This CDR3 region has 14 residues. The CDR3 DNA reads TGTGCCAGCAGCCGGCGGGAGGACCCATACGAGCAGTACTTC. Protein sequence: CASSRREDPYEQYF.

This clone occurred a few times. The gene calls are TRBV10-2 and TRBJ2-3, with 8 nucleotides matching TRBD2. This CDR3 has 15 amino acids. The V segment lost 5 bases and the J segment 4 bases; nucleotides outside the gene matches: 8. Per germline, CDR1 WSHSY and CDR2 SAAADI. The CDR3 sequence: CASSSGRGGPDTQYF. The CDR3 DNA reads as TGCGCCAGCAGTTCGGGACGGGGGGGCCCAGATACGCAGTATTTT.

As for this clone: Other DNA sequences in this specimen translate into the identical CDR3. The chain joins TRBV19 to TRBJ2-1, with 7 bases matching TRBD2. This CDR3 is 19 amino acids long. CDR1 is LNHDA, CDR2 SQIVND, per germline (reference sequence). Trimming removed 3 bases from V and 7 bases from J; junction bases left unmatched: 21. The CDR3 is CASSIAGDRWGRESNEQFF. CDR3 DNA sequence: TGTGCCAGTAGTATCGCGGGGGATCGCTGGGGGAGGGAGTCGAATGAGCAGTTCTTC.

The chain employs TRBV29-1 and TRBJ2-7, with 11 bases matching TRBD1. J gave up 2 bases and V 3 bases, and 0 bases lay outside the gene matches. Per germline, CDR1 SQVTM and CDR2 ANQGSEA. This CDR3 contains 13 residues. The CDR3 region is CSVEGQGAYEQYF. In DNA form, the CDR3 reads TGCAGCGTTGAGGGACAGGGGGCCTACGAGCAGTACTTC.

The chain recombines TRBV19 with TRBJ2-1, with 13 bases identical to TRBD2. CDR1 and CDR2 (germline): LNHDA, SQIVND (reference sequence). The CDR3 runs to 14 residues. Trimming at V came to 6 bases and at J to 7 bases, leaving 3 bases not matched to a gene. The CDR3 loop reads CASRLAGGTNEQFF. CDR3 nucleotide sequence: TGTGCCAGTAGACTAGCGGGGGGGACTAATGAGCAGTTCTTC.

The chain couples TRBV4-3 to TRBJ2-7; 11 bases are a match to TRBD2. With 1 base clipped from V and 4 bases from J, the junction kept 18 bases outside the gene matches. The germline CDR1 and CDR2 sequences are LGHNA and YSLEER. The CDR3 runs to 20 residues. CDR3 sequence reads: CASSQAELNPTSGRGYEQYF. The CDR3 bases are TGCGCCAGCAGCCAAGCTGAATTGAACCCCACTAGCGGGAGAGGTTACGAGCAGTACTTC.

V is TRBV5-1 and J is TRBJ2-7; 9 positions match TRBD1. This CDR3 comprises 14 residues. Losses at the gene ends were 5 bases for V and 4 bases for J; bases not matched to a gene: 7. The germline CDR1 and CDR2 sequences are SGHRS and YFSETQ. CDR3 region: CASRNLGQGYEQYF. The CDR3 DNA follows: TGCGCCAGCAGGAACTTGGGACAGGGTTACGAGCAGTACTTC.

The V call is TRBV25-1, the J call TRBJ1-4; D remains ambiguous. This CDR3 is built from 15 residues. V shed 3 bases and J shed 0 bases, with 8 bases lying between them. The germline gives CDR1 MGHDK, CDR2 SYGVNS. As DNA, the CDR3 is TGTGCCAGCAGTGAGGGAGTTGCAACTAATGAAAAACTGTTTTTT. Protein product: CASSEGVATNEKLFF. Filled out from reference TRBV25-1 and TRBJ1-4, the complete variable domain reads EADIYQTPRYLVIGTGKKITLECSQTMGHDKMYWYQQDPGMELHLIHYSYGVNSTEKGDLSSESTVSRIRTEHFPLTLESARPSHTSQYLCASSEGVATNEKLFFGSGTQLSVL.